This record concerns one T cell receptor (beta chain) sequence. As yet, its antigen is unknown. The CDR3 runs 18 residues. Per germline, CDR1 MNHNS and CDR2 SASEGT. After removal of 5 bases from V and 0 bases from J, the junction contained 9 bases not matched to a gene. This sample is part of a study of T cells in Graves' hyperthyroidism and ophthalmopathy. Study-wide points: Through a model of 13 V-J features, ophthalmopathy was separated from stable hyperthyroidism. Ophthalmopathy got predicted by the model a median 6.5 months before its onset.

Regions amplified from RNA transcripts were the TCR beta CDR3 regions. HTBI primers drove first-round RT-PCR of the TCR CDR3. TCRdb redid the calling of the multiplex PCR reads with MiXCR, one entry per CDR3 protein. The sample records some 300,000 distinct CDR3 sequences, roughly 18% being singletons. Ophthalmopathy patients had Clinical Activity Score at least 3, NOSPECS grade at least 4, duration under 3 months. Diagnoses were established using clinical symptoms, serum thyroxine and TRAb, thyroid ultrasound and orbital computed tomography. The sample comprised blood. The sequence was obtained from a man aged 45 to 65 with Graves' ophthalmopathy. V is TRBV6-1 and J is TRBJ2-1; 11 bases are a match to TRBD2. The CDR3 nucleotides read TGTGCCAGCAGTAGGGTAGCGGGAGGGCGGGGCTCCTACAATGAGCAGTTCTTC. Protein product: CASSRVAGGRGSYNEQFF.